The sequence of this T cell receptor (beta chain) was determined in a study of regulatory T cells in long-lasting Graves disease. Time point denoted: newly diagnosed GD, antithyroid drugs for less than 3 months. Scientists built the TCR library using RNA that was extracted from PBMCs. CDR3 regions were amplified by Arm-PCR using iRepertoire HTBI primers to build TCR beta libraries. TCRdb independently ran MiXCR on the multiplex PCR reads; one entry per CDR3 protein. The sample has some 320,000 distinct CDR3 sequences; under 20% are singletons. This clonotype was counted a single time. The sequence was obtained from a female donor with Graves disease. The specimen was peripheral blood mononuclear cells (PBMCs), collected at new diagnosis, from a patient treated with antithyroid drugs.

The CDR3 sequence: CAWNWGAATNEKLFF. CDR3 coding DNA: TGTGCCTGGAACTGGGGGGCTGCAACTAATGAAAAACTGTTTTTT. The V and J genes are TRBV30 and TRBJ1-4; D is possibly TRBD1 (6 bases). The CDR3 sequence is 15 residues long. CDR1 and CDR2 from the germline V gene are GTSNPN and SVGIG (reference sequence). V shed 4 bases and J shed 0 bases, with 12 bases lying between them.